This TCR beta chain comes out of a study of cytomegalovirus exposure and HLA in healthy donors. Amplification used 60 Vbeta primers and 13 Jbeta primers. The assay was immunoSEQ multiplex PCR, and TCRdb's table has in-frame clones only and misses some. The table lists 75,000 to 100,000 clones, around 73% of them singletons. Overall study findings and caveats: Highly shared variants forming one cluster were likely a sequencing artifact. Versus the approximately 700-donor mean, an Asian-associated ancestry cluster reportedly showed fewer N-insertions in a later analysis. In a later analysis, the majority of CMV-associated beta chains seemingly showed HLA restriction.

Donors in the study were healthy people who gave bone marrow. A remark on this clone: Its target is unknown.

Sequencing input: PBMCs. The TCR sequence derives from a man in his forties in good health and CMV-seronegative.

CDR3 sequence (DNA): TGTGCCAGCAGTTTACAGGGGGGATTAGGAGAGACCCAGTACTTC. The encoded protein is CASSLQGGLGETQYF. V is TRBV2 and J is TRBJ2-5; 8 bases are shared with TRBD1. Germline assignment: CDR1 SNHLY and CDR2 FYNNEI. J lost 4 bases, V lost 5 bases, and 9 bases had no gene match. The CDR3 is made up of 15 amino acids.